This is a list of T cell receptor beta chains from one sample in a study of cytomegalovirus exposure and HLA in healthy donors. Data came from immunoSEQ multiplex PCR; TCRdb stores just in-frame clones and leaves some out. The repertoire includes some 78,000 clones, 72% of them detected once, and around 10% sits in the top ten. The specimen was PBMCs. Receptor source: a woman in her thirties or forties in good health and CMV-seropositive. The CDR3 runs from the conserved cysteine through the conserved F or W. D genes are given only for firm matches. Clone size is not always given. Where it is, it says once, few, many or a class for expanded clones.

clone_size: NA; d_call: TRBD1; j_call: TRBJ2-7; v_call: TRBV7-9; cdr3_nt: TGTGCCAGCAGCTTGGGACAGATTAGCTACGAGCAGTACTTC; cdr3_aa: CASSLGQISYEQYF
clone_size: NA; d_call: TRBD1; j_call: TRBJ1-2; v_call: TRBV2; cdr3_nt: TGTGCCAGCAGATTGGGACAGGGGGTAGATGGCTACACCTTC; cdr3_aa: CASRLGQGVDGYTF
clone_size: NA; d_call: TRBD1; j_call: TRBJ1-2; v_call: TRBV5-4; cdr3_nt: TGTGCCAGCAGCCCGGGACAGGGACTTTATGGCTACACCTTC; cdr3_aa: CASSPGQGLYGYTF
clone_size: once; d_call: TRBD1; j_call: TRBJ2-1; v_call: TRBV19; cdr3_nt: TGTGCCAGTCTGGACAGGGGAGGTAAGGACAATGAGCAGTTCTTC; cdr3_aa: CASLDRGGKDNEQFF
clone_size: NA; d_call: NA; j_call: TRBJ1-1; v_call: TRBV6-1; cdr3_nt: TGTGCCAGCAGTGAAGCGGATTCCTTTGTCAGGGGGAACACTGAAGCTTTCTTT; cdr3_aa: CASSEADSFVRGNTEAFF
clone_size: once; d_call: TRBD2; j_call: TRBJ2-5; v_call: TRBV19; cdr3_nt: TGTGCCAGTAGTGTCTCTAGCGGGAGTGGGCAAGAGACCCAGTACTTC; cdr3_aa: CASSVSSGSGQETQYF
clone_size: NA; d_call: NA; j_call: TRBJ2-5; v_call: TRBV2; cdr3_nt: TGTGCCAGCAAAACCGGACACCAGCAAGAGACCCAGTACTTC; cdr3_aa: CASKTGHQQETQYF
clone_size: NA; d_call: NA; j_call: TRBJ2-1; v_call: TRBV5-4; cdr3_nt: TGTGCCAGCAGCTTGGTCCCCGGCAATGAGCAGTTCTTC; cdr3_aa: CASSLVPGNEQFF
clone_size: NA; d_call: NA; j_call: TRBJ1-1; v_call: TRBV9; cdr3_nt: TGTGCCAGCAGCGCATTAGGACAGATGATGACTGAAGCTTTCTTT; cdr3_aa: CASSALGQMMTEAFF
clone_size: NA; d_call: NA; j_call: TRBJ2-2; v_call: TRBV29-1; cdr3_nt: TGCAGCGTGGAGAAACCGGGGGTGACCGGGGAGCTGTTTTTT; cdr3_aa: CSVEKPGVTGELFF
clone_size: once; d_call: NA; j_call: TRBJ2-2; v_call: TRBV30; cdr3_nt: TGTGCCTGGAGCGCCCTACCCTCCACCGGGGAGCTGTTTTTT; cdr3_aa: CAWSALPSTGELFF
clone_size: NA; d_call: TRBD2; j_call: TRBJ2-1; v_call: TRBV27; cdr3_nt: TGTGCCAGCAGTTTAAAGAGTAGCGGGCGCGATAGATACAATGAGCAGTTCTTC; cdr3_aa: CASSLKSSGRDRYNEQFF
clone_size: NA; d_call: NA; j_call: TRBJ2-7; v_call: TRBV7-9; cdr3_nt: TGTGCCAGCAGCTTAGTAGTCCACGAGCAGTACTTC; cdr3_aa: CASSLVVHEQYF
clone_size: NA; d_call: TRBD1; j_call: TRBJ2-7; v_call: TRBV5-4; cdr3_nt: TGTGCCAGCAGCCCAGGACAGGGGTTTTACGAGCAGTACTTC; cdr3_aa: CASSPGQGFYEQYF
clone_size: NA; d_call: NA; j_call: TRBJ1-2; v_call: TRBV9; cdr3_nt: TGTGCCAGCAGCGTTCGACCCAACCCCGGGAACTATGGCTACACCTTC; cdr3_aa: CASSVRPNPGNYGYTF
clone_size: NA; d_call: TRBD1; j_call: TRBJ1-5; v_call: TRBV28; cdr3_nt: TGTGCCAGCAGTACGGACAGGGTACAGCCCCAGCATTTT; cdr3_aa: CASSTDRVQPQHF
clone_size: NA; d_call: NA; j_call: TRBJ1-3; v_call: TRBV7-2; cdr3_nt: TGTGCCACCACGGGTGGACTGTTGGGAAACACCATATATTTT; cdr3_aa: CATTGGLLGNTIYF
clone_size: NA; d_call: TRBD1; j_call: TRBJ2-7; v_call: TRBV6-6; cdr3_nt: TGTGCCAGCAGCAACCCCGACAGGGCGGCCCGCGAGCAGTACTTC; cdr3_aa: CASSNPDRAAREQYF
clone_size: NA; d_call: NA; j_call: TRBJ1-1; v_call: TRBV6-5; cdr3_nt: TGTGCCAGCAGTTCCGGTGGCACTGAAGCTTTCTTT; cdr3_aa: CASSSGGTEAFF
clone_size: NA; d_call: NA; j_call: TRBJ1-1; v_call: TRBV27; cdr3_nt: TGTGCCAGCAGTGCGACAGGCCACATGAACACTGAAGCTTTCTTT; cdr3_aa: CASSATGHMNTEAFF
clone_size: few; d_call: NA; j_call: TRBJ1-2; v_call: TRBV28; cdr3_nt: TGTGCCAGCAGTGGGCAGGGCTATGGCTACACCTTC; cdr3_aa: CASSGQGYGYTF
clone_size: NA; d_call: TRBD1; j_call: TRBJ1-4; v_call: TRBV6-6; cdr3_nt: TGTGCCAGCAGCCTTACCGGGACAGGGATGGGAAAACTGTTTTTT; cdr3_aa: CASSLTGTGMGKLFF
clone_size: few; d_call: NA; j_call: TRBJ2-2; v_call: TRBV7-9; cdr3_nt: TGTGCCAGCAGCTTAGCCGGGGGGACAGGCAACACCGGGGAGCTGTTTTTT; cdr3_aa: CASSLAGGTGNTGELFF
clone_size: NA; d_call: NA; j_call: TRBJ2-3; v_call: TRBV13; cdr3_nt: TGTGCCAGCAGCTTAGTCCGTGATACGCAGTATTTT; cdr3_aa: CASSLVRDTQYF
clone_size: NA; d_call: NA; j_call: TRBJ2-7; v_call: TRBV6-1; cdr3_nt: TGTGCCAGCAGTGACGGCGGGACGTCCTCCTACGAGCAGTACTTC; cdr3_aa: CASSDGGTSSYEQYF
clone_size: few; d_call: TRBD2; j_call: TRBJ2-1; v_call: TRBV9; cdr3_nt: TGTGCCAGCAGCGTAGTTTCTACTAGCGGGGCACCTGACAATGAGCAGTTCTTC; cdr3_aa: CASSVVSTSGAPDNEQFF
clone_size: NA; d_call: NA; j_call: TRBJ1-2; v_call: TRBV5-5; cdr3_nt: TGTGCCAGCGCTATTATGACAGGCGAAAATGGCTACACCTTC; cdr3_aa: CASAIMTGENGYTF
clone_size: NA; d_call: TRBD1; j_call: TRBJ2-2; v_call: TRBV4-1; cdr3_nt: TGCGCCAGCAGCCCCCTCGGACAGGGAAGGAGGACCGGGGAGCTGTTTTTT; cdr3_aa: CASSPLGQGRRTGELFF
clone_size: NA; d_call: NA; j_call: TRBJ1-2; v_call: TRBV2; cdr3_nt: TGTGCCAGCAGTGGGGGGGGTGGTCTTGGCTACACCTTC; cdr3_aa: CASSGGGGLGYTF
clone_size: NA; d_call: TRBD1; j_call: TRBJ2-3; v_call: TRBV7-8; cdr3_nt: TGTGCCAGCAGCTTAGACGGACAGGTCCTCACAGATACGCAGTATTTT; cdr3_aa: CASSLDGQVLTDTQYF
clone_size: NA; d_call: NA; j_call: TRBJ1-5; v_call: TRBV5-1; cdr3_nt: TGCGCCAGCAGCTTGAGTCCAGAAAACCATCAGCCCCAGCATTTT; cdr3_aa: CASSLSPENHQPQHF
clone_size: NA; d_call: TRBD1; j_call: TRBJ2-7; v_call: TRBV18; cdr3_nt: TGTGCCAGCTCACCGGGACAGGGGGTCTCTTGGCAGTACTTC; cdr3_aa: CASSPGQGVSWQYF
clone_size: NA; d_call: NA; j_call: TRBJ2-5; v_call: TRBV7-6; cdr3_nt: TGTGCCAGCAGCGCCGAGACTCTAGGGAGAGGAGAGACCCAGTACTTC; cdr3_aa: CASSAETLGRGETQYF
clone_size: NA; d_call: NA; j_call: TRBJ2-7; v_call: TRBV28; cdr3_nt: TGTGCCAGCAGTCCCCCGCAGGGGGGAGTATTATCCTACGAGCAGTACTTC; cdr3_aa: CASSPPQGGVLSYEQYF
clone_size: NA; d_call: TRBD1; j_call: TRBJ2-5; v_call: TRBV5-1; cdr3_nt: TGCGCCAGCAGCTTGCAGGGGGAACAGACCCAGTACTTC; cdr3_aa: CASSLQGEQTQYF
clone_size: once; d_call: NA; j_call: TRBJ1-2; v_call: TRBV30; cdr3_nt: TGTGCCTGGAGTGTACAAGGGGAAGGTGGCTACACCTTC; cdr3_aa: CAWSVQGEGGYTF
clone_size: once; d_call: NA; j_call: TRBJ2-3; v_call: TRBV7-2; cdr3_nt: TGTGCCAGCAGCGTCTACACAGATACGCAGTATTTT; cdr3_aa: CASSVYTDTQYF
clone_size: few; d_call: TRBD1; j_call: TRBJ1-6; v_call: TRBV6-5; cdr3_nt: TGTGCCAGCAGAAAGACAGGGAGAAACTCACCCCTCCACTTT; cdr3_aa: CASRKTGRNSPLHF
clone_size: NA; d_call: NA; j_call: TRBJ2-1; v_call: TRBV5-1; cdr3_nt: TGCGCCAGCAGCTTCGGGACAACTCACAATGAGCAGTTCTTC; cdr3_aa: CASSFGTTHNEQFF
clone_size: NA; d_call: NA; j_call: TRBJ2-4; v_call: TRBV5-4; cdr3_nt: TGTGCCAGCAGCCCGTCGACGGAGATGAGGCACATTCAGTACTTC; cdr3_aa: CASSPSTEMRHIQYF
clone_size: NA; d_call: NA; j_call: TRBJ2-5; v_call: TRBV7-2; cdr3_nt: TGTGCCAGCAGCTTAAGATCCGGAGAGACCCAGTACTTC; cdr3_aa: CASSLRSGETQYF
clone_size: NA; d_call: NA; j_call: TRBJ1-1; v_call: TRBV30; cdr3_nt: TGTGCCTGGACCTTGAACACTGAAGCTTTCTTT; cdr3_aa: CAWTLNTEAFF
clone_size: few; d_call: TRBD1; j_call: TRBJ1-2; v_call: TRBV29-1; cdr3_nt: TGCAGCGTTGAAGGGTTCAGCGGACAGGAAAGGGGTGACTACACCTTC; cdr3_aa: CSVEGFSGQERGDYTF
clone_size: few; d_call: TRBD1; j_call: TRBJ1-2; v_call: TRBV10-3; cdr3_nt: TGTGCCATCAGCTCCGGGACAGGGGGATCCGGCTACACCTTC; cdr3_aa: CAISSGTGGSGYTF
clone_size: few; d_call: NA; j_call: TRBJ2-5; v_call: TRBV6-1; cdr3_nt: TGTGCCAGCAGTCTCGCGGAAGAGACCCAGTACTTC; cdr3_aa: CASSLAEETQYF
clone_size: NA; d_call: NA; j_call: TRBJ1-2; v_call: TRBV28; cdr3_nt: TGTGCCAGCAGTAAACAGGTGGGGGGTGGCTATGGCTACACCTTC; cdr3_aa: CASSKQVGGGYGYTF